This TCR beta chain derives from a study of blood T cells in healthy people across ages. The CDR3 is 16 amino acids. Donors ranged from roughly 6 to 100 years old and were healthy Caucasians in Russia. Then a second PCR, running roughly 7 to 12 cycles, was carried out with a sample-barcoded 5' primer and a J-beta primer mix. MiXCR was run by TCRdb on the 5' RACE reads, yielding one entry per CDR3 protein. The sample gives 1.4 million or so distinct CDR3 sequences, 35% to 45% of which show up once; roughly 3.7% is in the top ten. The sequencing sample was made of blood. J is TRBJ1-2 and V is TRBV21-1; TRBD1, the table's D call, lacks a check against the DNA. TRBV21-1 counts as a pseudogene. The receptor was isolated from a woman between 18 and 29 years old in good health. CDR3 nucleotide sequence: TGTCCCAGCAGCAAACCTGGGCGCTGCACGGGCTATGGCTACACCTTC. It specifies CPSSKPGRCTGYGYTF.